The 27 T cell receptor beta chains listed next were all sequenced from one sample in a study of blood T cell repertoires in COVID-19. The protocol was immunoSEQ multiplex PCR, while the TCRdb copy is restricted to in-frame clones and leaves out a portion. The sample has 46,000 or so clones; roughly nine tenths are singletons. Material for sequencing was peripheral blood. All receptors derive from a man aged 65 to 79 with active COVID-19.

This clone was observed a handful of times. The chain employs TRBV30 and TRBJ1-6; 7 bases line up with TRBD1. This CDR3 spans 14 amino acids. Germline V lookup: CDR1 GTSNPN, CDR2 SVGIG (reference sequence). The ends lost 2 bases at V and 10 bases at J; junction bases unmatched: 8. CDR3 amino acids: CAWSNDRVRSPLHF. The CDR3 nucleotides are TGTGCCTGGAGTAATGACAGGGTCCGATCACCCCTCCACTTT.

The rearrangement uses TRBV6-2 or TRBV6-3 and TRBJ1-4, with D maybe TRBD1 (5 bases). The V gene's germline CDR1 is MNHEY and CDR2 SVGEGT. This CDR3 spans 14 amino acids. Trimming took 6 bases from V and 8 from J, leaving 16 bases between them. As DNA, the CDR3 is TGTGCCAGCAGCCGCGCGGGGCTGGAGGAAAAACTGTTTTTT. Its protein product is CASSRAGLEEKLFF.

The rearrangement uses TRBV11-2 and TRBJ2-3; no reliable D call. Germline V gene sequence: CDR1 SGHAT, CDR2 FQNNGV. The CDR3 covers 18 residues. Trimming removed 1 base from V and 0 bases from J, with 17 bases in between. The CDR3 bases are TGTGCCAGCAGCTTAGGTTGGGTGGGCCAGTTTAGCACAGATACGCAGTATTTT. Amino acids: CASSLGWVGQFSTDTQYF.

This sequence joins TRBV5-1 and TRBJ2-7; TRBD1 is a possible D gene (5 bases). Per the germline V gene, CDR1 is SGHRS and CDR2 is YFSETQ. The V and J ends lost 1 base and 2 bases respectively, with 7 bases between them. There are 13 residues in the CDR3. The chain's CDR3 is CASSLRGPYEQYF. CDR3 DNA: TGCGCCAGCAGCTTGAGGGGTCCCTACGAGCAGTACTTC.

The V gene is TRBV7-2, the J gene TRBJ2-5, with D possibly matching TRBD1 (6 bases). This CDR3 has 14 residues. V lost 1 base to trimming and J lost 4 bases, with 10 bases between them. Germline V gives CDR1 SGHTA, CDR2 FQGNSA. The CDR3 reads CASSLGSQGETQYF. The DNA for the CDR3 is TGTGCCAGCAGCTTAGGGTCACAGGGAGAGACCCAGTACTTC. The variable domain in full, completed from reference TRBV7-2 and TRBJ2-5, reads GAGVSQSPSNKVTEKGKDVELRCDPISGHTALYWYRQSLGQGLEFLIYFQGNSAPDKSGLPSDRFSAERTGGSVSTLTIQRTQQEDSAVYLCASSLGSQGETQYFGPGTRLLVL.

CDR3 sequence reads: CASTIPPQPLHF. CDR3 sequence (DNA): TGTGCCAGCACCATTCCACCCCAGCCCCTCCACTTT. This chain connects TRBV28 to TRBJ1-6; D is unclear. The germline gives CDR1 MDHEN, CDR2 SYDVKM. V was trimmed by 7 bases and J by 13 bases, leaving 14 bases between them. The CDR3 loop spans 12 amino acids.

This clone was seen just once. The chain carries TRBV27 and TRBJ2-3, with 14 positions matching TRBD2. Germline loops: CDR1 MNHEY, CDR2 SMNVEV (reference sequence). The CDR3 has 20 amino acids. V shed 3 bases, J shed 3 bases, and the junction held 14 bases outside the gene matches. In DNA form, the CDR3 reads TGTGCCAGCAGTTTCCGGAAGACCGGGACTAGCGGGAGTAGGACAGATACGCAGTATTTT. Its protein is CASSFRKTGTSGSRTDTQYF.

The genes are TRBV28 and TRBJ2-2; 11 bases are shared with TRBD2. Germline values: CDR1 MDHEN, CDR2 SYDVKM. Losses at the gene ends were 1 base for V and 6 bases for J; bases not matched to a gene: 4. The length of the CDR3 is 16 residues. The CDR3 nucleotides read TGTGCCAGCAGTTTATTTACTAGCGGGAGCGCCGGGGAGCTGTTTTTT. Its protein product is CASSLFTSGSAGELFF.

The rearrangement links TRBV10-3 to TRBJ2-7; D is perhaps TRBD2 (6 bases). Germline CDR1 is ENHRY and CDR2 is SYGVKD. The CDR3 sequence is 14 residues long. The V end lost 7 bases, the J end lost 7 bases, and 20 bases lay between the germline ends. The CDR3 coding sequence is TGTGCCATCACGGAGGGACGCCTAACTAGGGAGCAGTACTTC. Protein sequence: CAITEGRLTREQYF.

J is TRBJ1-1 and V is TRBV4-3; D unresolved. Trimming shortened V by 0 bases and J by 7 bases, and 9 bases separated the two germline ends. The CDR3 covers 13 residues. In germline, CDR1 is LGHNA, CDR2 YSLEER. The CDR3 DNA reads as TGCGCCAGCAGCCAAGATAGTGAGGGTGAAGCTTTCTTT. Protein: CASSQDSEGEAFF.

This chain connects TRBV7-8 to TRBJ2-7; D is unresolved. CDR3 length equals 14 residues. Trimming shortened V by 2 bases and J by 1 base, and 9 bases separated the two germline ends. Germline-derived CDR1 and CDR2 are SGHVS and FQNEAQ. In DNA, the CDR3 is TGTGCCAGCAGCTTATCCCCCACATCCTACGAGCAGTACTTC. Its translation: CASSLSPTSYEQYF.

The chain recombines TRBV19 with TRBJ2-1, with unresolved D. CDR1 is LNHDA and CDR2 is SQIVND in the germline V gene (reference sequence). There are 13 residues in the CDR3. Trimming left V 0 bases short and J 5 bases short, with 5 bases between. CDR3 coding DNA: TGTGCCAGTAGTATAGACTCTCACAATGAGCAGTTCTTC. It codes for CASSIDSHNEQFF.

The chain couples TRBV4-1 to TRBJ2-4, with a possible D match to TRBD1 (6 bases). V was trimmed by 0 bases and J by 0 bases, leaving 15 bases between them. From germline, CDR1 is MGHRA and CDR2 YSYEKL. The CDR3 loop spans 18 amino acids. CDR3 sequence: CASSQEARTDLAKNIQYF. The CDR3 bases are TGCGCCAGCAGCCAAGAAGCCCGGACAGACCTAGCCAAAAACATTCAGTACTTC.

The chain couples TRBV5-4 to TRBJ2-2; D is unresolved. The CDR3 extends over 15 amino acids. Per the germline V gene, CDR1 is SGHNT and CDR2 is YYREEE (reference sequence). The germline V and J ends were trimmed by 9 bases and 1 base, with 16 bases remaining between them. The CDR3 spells CATTRNEMNTGELFF. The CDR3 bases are TGTGCCACGACGCGGAACGAAATGAACACCGGGGAGCTGTTTTTT.

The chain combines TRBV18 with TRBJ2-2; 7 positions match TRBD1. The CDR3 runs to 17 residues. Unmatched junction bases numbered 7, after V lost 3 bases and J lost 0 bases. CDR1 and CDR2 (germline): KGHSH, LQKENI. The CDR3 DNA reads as TGTGCCAGCTCACCTGCTGGACAGGCCGCGAACACCGGGGAGCTGTTTTTT. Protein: CASSPAGQAANTGELFF.

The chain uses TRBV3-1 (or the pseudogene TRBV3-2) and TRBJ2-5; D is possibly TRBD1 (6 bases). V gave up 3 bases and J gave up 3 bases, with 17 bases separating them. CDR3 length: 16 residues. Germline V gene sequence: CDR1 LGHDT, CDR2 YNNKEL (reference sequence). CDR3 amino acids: CASSHHWTVGKETQYF. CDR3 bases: TGTGCCAGCAGCCACCACTGGACAGTCGGCAAAGAGACCCAGTACTTC.

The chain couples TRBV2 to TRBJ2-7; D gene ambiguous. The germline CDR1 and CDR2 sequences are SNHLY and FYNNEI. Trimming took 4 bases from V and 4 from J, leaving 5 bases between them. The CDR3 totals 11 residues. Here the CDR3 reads CASSGQYEQYF. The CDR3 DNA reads TGTGCCAGCAGTGGGCAGTACGAGCAGTACTTC.

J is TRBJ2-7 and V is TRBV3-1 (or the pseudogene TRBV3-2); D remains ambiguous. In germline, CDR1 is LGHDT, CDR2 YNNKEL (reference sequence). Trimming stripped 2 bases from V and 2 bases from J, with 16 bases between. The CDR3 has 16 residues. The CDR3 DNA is TGTGCCAGCAGCCAAACCCCGACTCCCCGGCCCTACGAGCAGTACTTC. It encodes CASSQTPTPRPYEQYF.

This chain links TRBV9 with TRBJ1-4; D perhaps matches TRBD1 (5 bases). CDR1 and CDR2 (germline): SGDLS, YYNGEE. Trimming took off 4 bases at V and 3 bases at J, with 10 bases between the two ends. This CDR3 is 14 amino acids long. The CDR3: CASSPGVANEKLFF. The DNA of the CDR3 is TGTGCCAGCAGCCCGGGGGTGGCTAATGAAAAACTGTTTTTT.

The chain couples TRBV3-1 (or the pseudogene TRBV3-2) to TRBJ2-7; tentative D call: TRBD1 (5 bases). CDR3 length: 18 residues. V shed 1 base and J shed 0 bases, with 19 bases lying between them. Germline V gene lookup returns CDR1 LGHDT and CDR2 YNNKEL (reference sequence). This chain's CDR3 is CASSQVGAGAKSSYEQYF. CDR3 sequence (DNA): TGTGCCAGCAGCCAAGTTGGTGCTGGGGCGAAGAGCTCCTACGAGCAGTACTTC.

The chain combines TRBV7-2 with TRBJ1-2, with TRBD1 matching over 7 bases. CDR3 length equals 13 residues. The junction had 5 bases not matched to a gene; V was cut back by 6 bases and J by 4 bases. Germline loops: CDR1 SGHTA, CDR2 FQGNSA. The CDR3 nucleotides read TGTGCCAGCAGTACGGACAGGATCTATGGCTACACCTTC. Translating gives CASSTDRIYGYTF.

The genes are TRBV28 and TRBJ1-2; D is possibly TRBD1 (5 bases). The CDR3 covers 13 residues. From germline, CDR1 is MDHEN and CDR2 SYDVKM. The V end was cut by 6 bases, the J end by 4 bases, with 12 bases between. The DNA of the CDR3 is TGTGCCAGCAGCTCCAGGGAAAGCTATGGCTACACCTTC. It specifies CASSSRESYGYTF.

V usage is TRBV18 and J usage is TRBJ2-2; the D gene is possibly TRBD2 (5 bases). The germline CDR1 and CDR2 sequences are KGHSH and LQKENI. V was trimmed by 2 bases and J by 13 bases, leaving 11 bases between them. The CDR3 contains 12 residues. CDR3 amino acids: CASSPGLRGLFF. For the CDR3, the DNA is TGTGCCAGCTCACCAGGGCTTCGGGGGCTGTTTTTT.

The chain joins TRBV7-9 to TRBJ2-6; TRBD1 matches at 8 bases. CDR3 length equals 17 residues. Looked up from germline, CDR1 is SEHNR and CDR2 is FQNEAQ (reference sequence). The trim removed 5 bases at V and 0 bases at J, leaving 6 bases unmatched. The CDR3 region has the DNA TGTGCCAGCAGCCGAGACAGGGGCCGCTCTGGGGCCAACGTCCTGACTTTC. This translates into CASSRDRGRSGANVLTF. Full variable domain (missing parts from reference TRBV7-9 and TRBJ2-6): DTGVSQNPRHKITKRGQNVTFRCDPISEHNRLYWYRQTLGQGPEFLTYFQNEAQLEKSRLLSDRFSAERPKGSFSTLEIQRTEQGDSAMYLCASSRDRGRSGANVLTFGAGSRLTVL.

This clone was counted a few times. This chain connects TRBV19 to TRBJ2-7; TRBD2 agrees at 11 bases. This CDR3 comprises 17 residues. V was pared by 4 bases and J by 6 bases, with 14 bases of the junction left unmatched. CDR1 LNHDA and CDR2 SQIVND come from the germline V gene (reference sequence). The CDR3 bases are TGTGCCAGTAGTAGTACCCCCACTAGCGGGAGTTTTTCCGAGCAGTACTTC. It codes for CASSSTPTSGSFSEQYF.

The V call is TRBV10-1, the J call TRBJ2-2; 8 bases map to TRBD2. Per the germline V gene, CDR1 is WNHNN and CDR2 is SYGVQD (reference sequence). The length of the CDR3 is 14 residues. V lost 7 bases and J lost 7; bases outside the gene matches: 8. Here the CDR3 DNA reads TGCGCCAGCAATTCGCGGGAGGTTAGCGGGGAGCTGTTTTTT. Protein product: CASNSREVSGELFF.

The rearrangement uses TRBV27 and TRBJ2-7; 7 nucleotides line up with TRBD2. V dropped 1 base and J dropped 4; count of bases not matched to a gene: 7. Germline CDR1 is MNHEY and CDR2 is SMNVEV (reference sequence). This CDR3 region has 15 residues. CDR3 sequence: CASSLWGEGRYEQYF. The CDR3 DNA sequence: TGTGCCAGCAGTTTATGGGGGGAGGGCCGATACGAGCAGTACTTC.